This T cell receptor (beta chain) was observed in a study of blood T cell repertoires in COVID-19. Study-level background: Material from acute and convalescent COVID-19 was sourced from the United States, Italy and Spain. T cells, B-cell-depleted T cells, or PBMCs provided the cDNA or gDNA that served as material.

Authors' analysis steps: How many nucleated cells were present was estimated from reference gene primer amplification. The assay was immunoSEQ multiplex PCR, and TCRdb's table has in-frame clones only and misses some. V, J and clone size were drawn from that table, and D and trimming were deduced from the DNA. The sample contains tens of thousands of clones, more than 80% of which appear only once. This CDR3 is 15 amino acids long. Germline V CDR1 and CDR2: LNHDA, SQIVND (reference sequence). The V segment lost 6 bases and the J segment 7 bases; nucleotides outside the gene matches: 7. This sequence was found in a human donor in a cohort sampled during active COVID-19. The rearrangement joins TRBV19 to TRBJ2-1, with 12 bases aligning to TRBD1. What was sequenced was peripheral blood. Here the CDR3 reads CASSRGQGAGNEQFF. The CDR3 nucleotides read TGTGCCAGTAGCCGGGGACAGGGGGCGGGAAATGAGCAGTTCTTC.